The 19 T cell receptor beta chains presented below share a single source sample, sequenced in a study of T cells in women clearing cervical HPV infection. The assay was immunoSEQ multiplex PCR, and TCRdb's table has in-frame clones only and misses some. Its table lists about 30,000 clones. The sample consisted of blood buffy coat. The receptors originated from a woman between 18 and 69 years old with a cervical HPV16 infection that either progressed to CIN3+ or cleared (not recorded which).

About this clone: The CDR3 extends 3 residues past the end of the read, so its final part is completed from the germline J gene. J is TRBJ2-2 and V is TRBV2; D is possibly TRBD2 (6 bases). CDR3 length equals 16 residues. Trimming took 5 bases from V and 5 from J, leaving 18 bases between them. Germline V lookup: CDR1 SNHLY, CDR2 FYNNEI. The covered CDR3 bases are TGTGCCAGCAGTAATAGCGGACCTAGAGGAACCGGGGAG. It is translated as CASSNSGPRGTGE. The CDR3 in full is CASSNSGPRGTGELFF.

A word on this clone: The observed sequence ends 3 residues before the CDR3 terminus, with the missing tail filled in from the germline J gene. The gene calls are TRBV7-9 and TRBJ1-2; D call uncertain. The CDR3 has 15 amino acids. Germline V CDR1 and CDR2: SEHNR, FQNEAQ (reference sequence). With 3 bases removed from V and 2 bases from J, the gap between germline ends came to 13 bases. Partial CDR3 DNA: TGTGCCAGCAGCTTGATGGAGGGCAGAAACTATGGC. Translating gives CASSLMEGRNYG. The complete CDR3 protein is CASSLMEGRNYGYTF.

Regarding this clone: The read ends 3 residues shy of where the CDR3 ends; the end is completed using the germline J gene. This chain uses TRBV14 with TRBJ1-6, with D possibly matching TRBD1 (5 bases). Deletions cut 0 bases from V and 8 bases from J, with 11 bases between. CDR1 is SGHDN and CDR2 is FVKESK in the germline V gene. The CDR3 covers 15 residues. The CDR3 bases that were read are TGTGCCAGCAGCCAAGATCTGACAGTTGATTCACCC. This gives the protein CASSQDLTVDSP. The whole CDR3 is CASSQDLTVDSPLHF.

Of note for this clone: The read ends 3 residues early relative to the CDR3; the germline J gene fills the gap. The rearrangement joins TRBV19 to TRBJ2-5; 8 bases line up with TRBD2. Germline-derived CDR1 and CDR2 are LNHDA and SQIVND (reference sequence). CDR3 length equals 17 residues. Losses at the gene ends were 5 bases for V and 1 base for J; bases not matched to a gene: 12. This chain's CDR3 is CASSRTAWAGGQETQYF. CDR3 DNA (partial): TGTGCCAGTAGTCGTACTGCATGGGCGGGGGGCCAAGAGACC. The variable domain in full, with the rest retrieved from reference TRBV19 and TRBJ2-5, is DGGITQSPKYLFRKEGQNVTLSCEQNLNHDAMYWYRQDPGQGLRLIYYSQIVNDFQKGDIAEGYSVSREKKESFPLTVTSAQKNPTAFYLCASSRTAWAGGQETQYFGPGTRLLVL.

As concerns this clone: The sequence runs out 3 residues before the end of the CDR3; the remainder is reconstructed from the germline J gene. The chain carries TRBV10-3 and TRBJ1-2; no firm D call. The CDR3 is 12 residues long. The germline V and J ends were trimmed by 3 bases and 5 bases, with 7 bases remaining between them. The germline CDR1 and CDR2 sequences are ENHRY and SYGVKD. The CDR3 region is CAISDQFYGYTF. Incomplete CDR3 DNA: TGTGCCATCAGTGATCAGTTTTATGGC.

About this clone itself: Sequencing ends 3 residues short of the CDR3 end; the germline J gene provides the rest. This chain joins TRBV11-1 and TRBJ2-3, with 11 bases lining up with TRBD2. From germline, CDR1 is SGHAT and CDR2 FQDESV (reference sequence). The CDR3 loop spans 15 amino acids. V shed 5 bases and J 2 bases; nucleotides not matched to a gene: 3. The sequenced CDR3 bases are TGTGCCAGCAGCCTGGGACTAGCGGACACAGATACG. Translating gives CASSLGLADTDT. The complete CDR3 reads CASSLGLADTDTQYF.

A remark on this clone: Coverage ceases 3 residues before the CDR3 finishes, and the germline J gene fills in the end. The chain employs TRBV4-1 and TRBJ2-1; 11 bases are shared with TRBD2. The CDR3 contains 17 residues. Germline CDR1 and CDR2: MGHRA and YSYEKL. Losses at the gene ends were 1 base for V and 3 bases for J; bases not matched to a gene: 5. The part of the CDR3 DNA that was read is TGCGCCAGCAGCCAAGGACTAGCGGGAACGTACTACAATGAG. Translated, it gives CASSQGLAGTYYNE. The whole CDR3 sequence is CASSQGLAGTYYNEQFF.

Remarks on this clone: The read terminates 3 residues before the CDR3 end, so the remaining end is supplied by the germline J gene. The gene calls are TRBV29-1 and TRBJ1-1; a possible D gene is TRBD1 (5 bases). There are 13 residues in the CDR3. Trimming cost V 6 bases and J 0 bases, with 11 bases left between them. Germline V gene sequence: CDR1 SQVTM, CDR2 ANQGSEA. Incomplete CDR3 DNA: TGCAGCGTCAGACAGATCATGAACACTGAA. As protein: CSVRQIMNTE. The complete CDR3 sequence is CSVRQIMNTEAFF.

In the case of this clone: The read gets to within 3 residues of the CDR3 end, and the germline J gene fills in the rest. This chain joins TRBV18 and TRBJ1-2, with D unclear. This CDR3 region has 15 residues. The germline CDR1 and CDR2 sequences are KGHSH and LQKENI. CDR3 in amino acids: CASSQSSGRYNDYTF. The sequenced part of the CDR3 DNA is TGTGCCAGCTCACAAAGTAGCGGGAGATACAATGAC. Based on the CDR3 plus reference TRBV18 and TRBJ1-2, the full variable domain is NAGVMQNPRHLVRRRGQEARLRCSPMKGHSHVYWYRQLPEEGLKFMVYLQKENIIDESGMPKERFSAEFPKEGPSILRIQQVVRGDSAAYFCASSQSSGRYNDYTFGSGTRLTVV.

In regard to this clone: Read data end 3 residues before the CDR3 end; the end is taken from the germline J gene. V gene TRBV7-3 combines with J gene TRBJ2-1; D possibly corresponds to TRBD1 (5 bases). The V end was cut by 4 bases, the J end by 7 bases, with 11 bases between. This CDR3 has 13 residues. Germline V lookup: CDR1 SGHTA, CDR2 FQGTGA. The CDR3 sequence is CASSYLGRNEQFF. Incomplete CDR3 DNA: TGTGCCAGCAGCTATTTGGGGCGGAATGAG.

Note on this clone: The read terminates 3 residues before the CDR3 end, so the remaining end is supplied by the germline J gene. This rearrangement joins TRBV3-1 (or the pseudogene TRBV3-2) to TRBJ2-7, with 10 bases lining up with TRBD2. Trimming cost V 4 bases and J 6 bases; bases outside gene matches: 9. This CDR3 is built from 15 residues. Germline assignment: CDR1 LGHDT and CDR2 YNNKEL (reference sequence). CDR3 amino acids: CASSPLAGVIFEQYF. The sequenced CDR3 bases are TGTGCCAGCAGCCCCCTAGCGGGAGTCATCTTCGAG.

About this clone itself: The read is 3 residues too short to cover the CDR3 end, so that end is filled in from the germline J gene. V gene TRBV29-1 combines with J gene TRBJ1-2, with TRBD1 matching 10 bases. CDR3 length equals 14 residues. With V trimmed by 6 bases and J by 6 bases, 10 bases remained unmatched. Germline V gene sequence: CDR1 SQVTM, CDR2 ANQGSEA. The covered CDR3 bases are TGCAGCGTGGGGGTTGGGACAGGGGAGAATGGC. It yields the protein CSVGVGTGENG. The full CDR3 protein reads CSVGVGTGENGYTF.

As regards this clone: Its ends do not fully match the called genes, so a read error is possible. The read falls 3 residues short of the CDR3 end, and the missing part is taken from the germline J gene. This chain connects TRBV4-2 to TRBJ2-5, with 8 bases aligning to TRBD1. Germline CDR1 is LGHNA and CDR2 is YNFKEQ. The CDR3 covers 15 residues. The CDR3 spells CASSQTGQGEETQYF. CDR3 DNA (partial): TGCGCCAGCAGCCAAACCGGACAGGGCGAAGAGACC.

Regarding this clone: The CDR3 end is not reached by the read, which stops 3 residues before it; the germline J gene fills it in. V and J are TRBV5-4 and TRBJ2-2; 9 bases fit TRBD2. CDR3 length: 16 residues. J gave up 3 bases and V 0 bases, and 3 bases lay outside the gene matches. Per the germline V gene, CDR1 is SGHNT and CDR2 is YYREEE (reference sequence). The sequenced part of the CDR3 DNA is TGTGCCAGCAGCTTGGGCGGGAGGGCCCACACCGGGGAG. This translates into CASSLGGRAHTGE. The entire CDR3 protein is CASSLGGRAHTGELFF.

About this clone itself: The read terminates 3 residues before the CDR3 end, so the remaining end is supplied by the germline J gene. This chain joins TRBV7-8 and TRBJ1-3, with D possibly being TRBD1 (6 bases). Germline values: CDR1 SGHVS, CDR2 FQNEAQ. Between the trimmed V and J ends, which lost 5 bases and 0 bases, there was a span of 14 bases. The CDR3 consists of 16 residues. The CDR3 DNA, read in part, is TGTGCCAGCAGCATCAGGACAGCAAACTCTGGAAACACC. Residues: CASSIRTANSGNT. The complete CDR3 reads CASSIRTANSGNTIYF. Full variable domain (rest looked up from reference TRBV7-8 and TRBJ1-3): GAGVSQSPRYKVAKRGQDVALRCDPISGHVSLFWYQQALGQGPEFLTYFQNEAQLDKSGLPSDRFFAERPEGSVSTLKIQRTQQEDSAVYLCASSIRTANSGNTIYFGEGSWLTVV.

With respect to this clone: The observed sequence ends 3 residues before the CDR3 terminus, with the missing tail filled in from the germline J gene. The J gene is TRBJ1-2, the V gene TRBV20-1; TRBD1 matches at 7 bases. Germline V CDR1 and CDR2: DFQATT, SNEGSKA (reference sequence). This CDR3 is built from 13 residues. The V and J ends lost 5 bases and 4 bases, in that order; junction bases with no gene match: 7. Incomplete CDR3 DNA: TGCAGTGCTCGATCCGGGACAGTCTATGGC. Protein sequence: CSARSGTVYG. The CDR3 as a whole reads CSARSGTVYGYTF.

The CDR3 DNA, read in part, is TGTGCCAGCAGCGTAGCGGACAATGAG. The encoded protein is CASSVADNE. The complete CDR3 protein is CASSVADNEQFF. The genes are TRBV2 and TRBJ2-1, with D perhaps TRBD2 (6 bases). The sequenced fragment ends 3 residues before the CDR3 boundary, so the rest is inferred from the germline J gene. The CDR3 extends over 12 amino acids. Looked up from germline, CDR1 is SNHLY and CDR2 is FYNNEI. Between the trimmed V and J ends, which lost 6 bases and 5 bases, there was a span of 8 bases.

Worth noting for this clone: The CDR3 is cut off 3 residues early in the read; its end comes from the germline J gene. The chain combines TRBV19 with TRBJ1-1; 8 bases match TRBD1. CDR1 LNHDA and CDR2 SQIVND come from the germline V gene (reference sequence). The CDR3 is made up of 17 amino acids. The V and J ends lost 4 bases and 4 bases, in that order; junction bases with no gene match: 14. The CDR3 sequence: CASSTQGVGIVGTEAFF. CDR3 DNA, as far as it was read: TGTGCCAGTAGTACACAGGGGGTAGGAATAGTAGGCACTGAA.

Notes on this clone: The CDR3 end is not reached by the read, which stops 3 residues before it; the germline J gene fills it in. This sample also contains other DNA sequences that code for the same CDR3. The chain has TRBV29-1 and TRBJ1-1, with D tentatively TRBD1 (5 bases). CDR3 length equals 14 residues. The V end lost 0 bases, the J end lost 3 bases, and 11 bases lay between the germline ends. Germline V CDR1 and CDR2: SQVTM, ANQGSEA. Here the CDR3 reads CSVEDRAGDTEAFF. The covered CDR3 bases are TGCAGCGTTGAAGACAGAGCGGGGGACACTGAA.